This T cell receptor (beta chain) derives from a study of control samples from healthy donors and cancer patients. As regards this clone: Other DNA sequences in this specimen translate into the identical CDR3.

Generated by immunoSEQ multiplex PCR, the TCRdb table keeps only in-frame clones and is missing some. The sample contains 130,000 to 150,000 clones, roughly 90% of which appear only once. After removal of 3 bases from V and 1 base from J, the junction contained 0 bases not matched to a gene. There are 14 residues in the CDR3. Germline V gene data show CDR1 as MRHNA and CDR2 as SNTAGT. Sequenced input: blood. The chain has TRBV6-4 and TRBJ1-1; TRBD1 matches at 9 bases. The TCR sequence derives from a man aged 25 to 45 in good health. CDR3 in amino acids: CASSETGGNTEAFF. DNA for the CDR3: TGTGCCAGCAGTGAGACAGGGGGGAACACTGAAGCTTTCTTT.